These T cell receptor beta chains were read from a single sample in a study of cytomegalovirus exposure and HLA in healthy donors. TCRdb's copy holds only in-frame clones and misses some; the assay was immunoSEQ multiplex PCR. The sample yields about 170,000 clones, approximately 75% seen once. Sequenced: PBMCs. The origin of the receptors is a girl between 10 and 17 years old in good health and CMV-seronegative. The CDR3 runs from the conserved cysteine through the conserved F or W. A D gene is named only where the DNA matches it firmly. Expanded clones are given a class, and other clones once, few, many or no size at all.

D gene	J gene	V gene	clone size	CDR3 DNA	CDR3 protein
-	TRBJ2-7	TRBV14	-	TGTGCCAGCAGCCAAGGCCCAGGGGGGCTAGCCTACGAGCAGTACTTC	CASSQGPGGLAYEQYF
TRBD1	TRBJ2-5	TRBV14	-	TGTGCCAGCAGCCAAGGAACACAGGGGTTGGTCGTCCAAGAGACCCAGTACTTC	CASSQGTQGLVVQETQYF
TRBD1	TRBJ1-2	TRBV15	-	TGTGCCACCAGCAGAGATCGGCAGGGGGCTGATGGCTACACCTTC	CATSRDRQGADGYTF
-	TRBJ1-2	TRBV18	few	TGTGCCAGCTCACCACCGTCAGGGGAAGGTGGCTACACCTTC	CASSPPSGEGGYTF
-	TRBJ2-7	TRBV18	-	TGTGCCAGCTCACCGGCGGTATCCTACGAGCAGTACTTC	CASSPAVSYEQYF
-	TRBJ2-5	TRBV18	once	TGTGCCAGCTCACCCCCTGGAGGAGGAGAGACCCAGTACTTC	CASSPPGGGETQYF
TRBD1	TRBJ1-2	TRBV5-5	once	TGTGCCAGCAGGGAGGGGCGACAGGGACTAGGGGGCTACACCTTC	CASREGRQGLGGYTF
-	TRBJ2-1	TRBV28	-	TGTGCCAGCAGCCACGGGACAAGCAGGCCTGACTACAATGAGCAGTTCTTC	CASSHGTSRPDYNEQFF
TRBD1	TRBJ2-2	TRBV27	once	TGTGCCAGCAGTTTATCGGCGACAGGGGTCCTAAACACCGGGGAGCTGTTTTTT	CASSLSATGVLNTGELFF
TRBD2	TRBJ2-3	TRBV9	-	TGTGCCAGCAGCGTAGCTTGGCTAGCGGGGACCCCGGAGGGAGATACGCAGTATTTT	CASSVAWLAGTPEGDTQYF
TRBD1	TRBJ2-5	TRBV29-1	-	TGCAGCGTTGAAGATCGATGGGGACAGGGAGAGACCCAGTACTTC	CSVEDRWGQGETQYF
TRBD1	TRBJ2-1	TRBV15	once	TGTGCCACCAGCAGGGACAGGGGAAGGAATGAGCAGTTCTTC	CATSRDRGRNEQFF
TRBD1	TRBJ1-5	TRBV15	-	TGTGCCACCAGCAGAGATCCCGGACAGGGGCCTCGACAGCCCCAGCATTTT	CATSRDPGQGPRQPQHF
TRBD2	TRBJ2-1	TRBV6-5	-	TGTGCCAGCAGTTACTACGCGGGGGGTTATAATGAGCAGTTCTTC	CASSYYAGGYNEQFF
TRBD2	TRBJ2-5	TRBV13	-	TGTGCCAGCAGCTTATTAGGGATAAGACGGAGTAGCGGGGATGAGACCCAGTACTTC	CASSLLGIRRSSGDETQYF
TRBD1	TRBJ1-5	TRBV2	few	TGTGCCAGCAGTCCCGGACAGGGTCCAAGCAATCAGCCCCAGCATTTT	CASSPGQGPSNQPQHF
TRBD2	TRBJ2-7	TRBV25-1	-	TGTGCCAGCAGTGGACGTGGACTAGACGGTGTTTACGAGCAGTACTTC	CASSGRGLDGVYEQYF
TRBD1	TRBJ1-2	TRBV6-6	-	TGTGCCAGCAGTTGGCCGGGACAGGGGACTGGCTACACCTTC	CASSWPGQGTGYTF
-	TRBJ2-3	TRBV7-6	few	TGTGCCAGCAGCTTAGCGCGGGAAGGAGATACGCAGTATTTT	CASSLAREGDTQYF
TRBD2	TRBJ2-1	TRBV4-2	-	TGTGCCAGCAGCCAAGAGTTGCGGGGGAATGAGCAGTTCTTC	CASSQELRGNEQFF
-	TRBJ1-1	TRBV5-1	-	TGCGCCAGCAGCTTGACCACAAAATCGAACACTGAAGCTTTCTTT	CASSLTTKSNTEAFF
-	TRBJ1-1	TRBV7-6	-	TGTGCCAGCAGCGGCACAGTCTCCGATGGGGAAGCTTTCTTT	CASSGTVSDGEAFF
-	TRBJ1-4	TRBV2	-	TGTGCCAGCAGTGGCAGTAACCATGAAAAACTGTTTTTT	CASSGSNHEKLFF
-	TRBJ2-1	TRBV7-9	-	TGTGCCAGCAGCTTACCGGGTCCCAATGAGCAGTTCTTC	CASSLPGPNEQFF
-	TRBJ1-2	TRBV5-6	-	TGTGCCAGCAGTTTGTCCGGGGGGGGCATAACCTTC	CASSLSGGGITF
TRBD1	TRBJ1-2	TRBV9	-	TGTGCCAGCAGCGTAGGACAGGGGCTCCGGGGCTACACCTTC	CASSVGQGLRGYTF
-	TRBJ1-1	TRBV30	-	TGTGCCTGGAGTGTACAGGGCACCACTGAAGCTTTCTTT	CAWSVQGTTEAFF
-	TRBJ1-2	TRBV7-9	-	TGTGCCAGCAGCCATAGACAGTATAACTATGGCTACACCTTC	CASSHRQYNYGYTF
TRBD2	TRBJ2-3	TRBV4-1	-	TGCGCCAGCAGCCAAGTTCTGGGAGCGGGGGGCCGAGTTGGTACAGATACGCAGTATTTT	CASSQVLGAGGRVGTDTQYF
TRBD1	TRBJ2-1	TRBV6-1	-	TGTGCCAGCATTCTACAGGGGTTCATCAATGAGCAGTTCTTC	CASILQGFINEQFF
TRBD2	TRBJ2-2	TRBV4-2	-	TGTGCCAGCAGCCAATCTACTAGCGGGGGGTCGAACACCGGGGAGCTGTTTTTT	CASSQSTSGGSNTGELFF
-	TRBJ2-5	TRBV5-1	-	TGCGCCAGCAGCTTGGGGCAGCAAGAGACCCAGTACTTC	CASSLGQQETQYF
TRBD2	TRBJ2-7	TRBV13	-	TGTGCCAGCAGCTTAGGTGAGGGAGGGTCCTACGAGCAGTACTTC	CASSLGEGGSYEQYF
-	TRBJ1-5	TRBV4-1	-	TGCGCCAGCAGCCAAGAACAGGGCTTCAATCAGCCCCAGCATTTT	CASSQEQGFNQPQHF
TRBD2	TRBJ2-3	TRBV27	few	TGTGCCAGCAGTCCGAAACTAGCGGGGAGGCCCTGGGATACGCAGTATTTT	CASSPKLAGRPWDTQYF
-	TRBJ2-2	TRBV28	-	TGTGCCGCCTGGGCAGGGATTTACACCGGGGAGCTGTTTTTT	CAAWAGIYTGELFF
-	TRBJ1-5	TRBV27	-	TGTGCCAGCAGTTTAGGGGGGGGTCAGCCCCAGCATTTT	CASSLGGGQPQHF
-	TRBJ1-5	TRBV18	-	TGTGCCAGCTCACCCCAGGGGAATAAGCCCCAGCATTTT	CASSPQGNKPQHF
TRBD1	TRBJ1-2	TRBV4-1	-	TGCGCCAGCAGCCTAGGACAGGCCCCAGCTAACTATGGCTACACCTTC	CASSLGQAPANYGYTF
-	TRBJ2-7	TRBV6-1	-	TGTGCCAGCAGGAACCTCGGTAGCTACGAGCAGTACTTC	CASRNLGSYEQYF
TRBD1	TRBJ2-5	TRBV30	-	TGTGCCTGGAGGGAGGGACAGGGGGTAGAGACCCAGTACTTC	CAWREGQGVETQYF
-	TRBJ2-2	TRBV18	-	TGTGCCAGCTCACCAGAGTCGCGGGAGCTGTTTTTT	CASSPESRELFF